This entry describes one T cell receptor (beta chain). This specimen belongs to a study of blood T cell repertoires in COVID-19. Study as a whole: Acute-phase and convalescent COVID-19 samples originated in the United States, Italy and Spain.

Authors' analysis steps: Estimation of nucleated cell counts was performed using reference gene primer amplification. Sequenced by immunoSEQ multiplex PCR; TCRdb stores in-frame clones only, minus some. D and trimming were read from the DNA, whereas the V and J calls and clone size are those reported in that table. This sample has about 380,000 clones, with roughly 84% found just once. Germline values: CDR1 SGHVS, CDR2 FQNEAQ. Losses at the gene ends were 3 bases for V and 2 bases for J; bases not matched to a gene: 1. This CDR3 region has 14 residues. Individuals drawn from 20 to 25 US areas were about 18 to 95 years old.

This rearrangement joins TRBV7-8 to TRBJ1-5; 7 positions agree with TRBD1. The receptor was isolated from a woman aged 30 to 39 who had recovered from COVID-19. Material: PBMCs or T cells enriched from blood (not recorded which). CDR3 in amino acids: CASSFTGGNQPQHF. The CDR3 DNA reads TGTGCCAGCAGCTTTACAGGGGGCAATCAGCCCCAGCATTTT.